The present entry profiles one T cell receptor (beta chain) with its context. The germline gives CDR1 SGHTA, CDR2 FQGTGA. The CDR3 contains 15 residues. The germline V and J ends were trimmed by 6 bases and 2 bases, with 14 bases remaining between them. The data originate from a study of blood T cell repertoires in COVID-19. Study context: COVID-19 samples collected from the United States, Italy and Spain covered acute and convalescent phases. The analysed material was cDNA or gDNA that came from T cells, B-cell-depleted T cells, or PBMCs.

The authors' processing: It was from reference gene primer amplification that nucleated cell counts were estimated. The method was immunoSEQ multiplex PCR; TCRdb's version includes in-frame clones alone and lacks a portion of them. V, J and clone size reflect that table, while D and trimming were determined from the DNA. The sample shows 88,000 or so clones, more than 75% of them seen only once. V is TRBV7-3 and J is TRBJ2-1; no firm D call. The source is a human donor in a cohort sampled during active COVID-19. The sample comprised peripheral blood. The CDR3 coding sequence is TGTGCCAGCAGTCCCCTCGGCGGAGCCTACAATGAGCAGTTCTTC. It codes for CASSPLGGAYNEQFF.